The 6 T cell receptor beta chains presented below share a single source sample, sequenced in a study of shared clonotypes between healthy human individuals. Generated by immunoSEQ multiplex PCR, the TCRdb table keeps only in-frame clones and is missing some. The data hold approximately 320,000 clones, with roughly 84% observed a single time. Sequenced input: memory CD8+ T cells sorted from blood. Subset reported: CD45RO+ cells pooled with CCR7-negative TemRA cells. These TCRs come from a man aged 18 to 29 in good health.

The chain combines TRBV7-9 with TRBJ2-7; possibly TRBD1 for D (6 bases). Germline CDR1 is SEHNR and CDR2 is FQNEAQ (reference sequence). CDR3 size: 15 residues. Trimming took off 1 base at V and 4 bases at J, with 14 bases between the two ends. CDR3 DNA sequence: TGTGCCAGCAGCTTAGGATCAGTGGGACATTACGAGCAGTACTTC. It codes for CASSLGSVGHYEQYF.

This clone occurred many times. The chain has TRBV5-6 and TRBJ2-7; D is possibly TRBD1 (5 bases). This CDR3 comprises 13 residues. CDR1 SGHDT and CDR2 YYEEEE come from the germline V gene. The V end was cut by 4 bases, the J end by 4 bases, with 12 bases between. CDR3 in DNA: TGTGCCAGCAGCCTAGAAGGGGCTTACGAGCAGTACTTC. It specifies CASSLEGAYEQYF.

The chain employs TRBV7-6 and TRBJ1-1; no clear D. The CDR3 is made up of 15 amino acids. Germline V gene sequence: CDR1 SGHVS, CDR2 FNYEAQ. Between the trimmed V and J ends, which lost 5 bases and 2 bases, there was a span of 15 bases. For the CDR3, the DNA is TGTGCCAGCAGCCCACTGAACGCTATAAACACTGAAGCTTTCTTT. Its translation is CASSPLNAINTEAFF.

On this clone itself: The same CDR3 can be traced to other DNA sequences in this sample. The J gene is TRBJ1-2, the V gene TRBV7-9; TRBD1 matches 8 bases. Germline CDR1 SEHNR, CDR2 FQNEAQ (reference sequence). The V segment lost 0 bases and the J segment 4 bases; nucleotides outside the gene matches: 1. The CDR3 totals 14 residues. CDR3 residues: CASSLAGTGYGYTF. The CDR3 DNA sequence: TGTGCCAGCAGCTTAGCGGGGACAGGCTATGGCTACACCTTC.

In regard to this clone: Other nucleotide sequences in the sample specify the same CDR3. V and J are TRBV9 and TRBJ2-3; D is unclear. Deletions cut 0 bases from V and 2 bases from J, with 4 bases between. Germline CDR1 and CDR2: SGDLS and YYNGEE. This CDR3 is 13 amino acids long. CDR3 region: CASSVVSTDTQYF. CDR3 sequence (DNA): TGTGCCAGCAGCGTAGTATCCACAGATACGCAGTATTTT.

This rearrangement joins TRBV9 to TRBJ1-2, with unresolved D. The germline V gene has CDR1 SGDLS and CDR2 YYNGEE. The CDR3 sequence is 15 residues long. Trimming removed 1 base at V and 0 bases at J, with 10 bases between. The chain's CDR3 is CASSVNSEANYGYTF. The CDR3 nucleotides are TGTGCCAGCAGCGTAAATTCAGAAGCTAACTATGGCTACACCTTC.